A single sample is the source of the 2 T cell receptor beta chains below, sequenced in a study of blood T cell repertoires in COVID-19. Assay: immunoSEQ multiplex PCR; the TCRdb copy retains only in-frame clones and omits some. The sample lists 150,000 to 200,000 clones; roughly nine tenths were seen once. The sequenced material came from peripheral blood. The receptor set was obtained from a woman aged 60-75 years with COVID-19, enrolled during active disease.

This clone was found once. The CDR3: CASSYSRAANTEAFF. DNA for the CDR3: TGTGCCAGCAGTTACTCGAGAGCCGCTAACACTGAAGCTTTCTTT. V usage is TRBV6-2 or TRBV6-3 and J usage is TRBJ1-1; no clear D. V lost 0 bases and J lost 2, with 10 bases in between. Germline V CDR1 and CDR2: MNHEY, SVGEGT. CDR3 length: 15 residues.

The chain recombines TRBV6-5 with TRBJ2-7, with D maybe TRBD1 (6 bases). Germline V gene data show CDR1 as MNHEY and CDR2 as SVGAGI. This CDR3 comprises 14 residues. With 5 bases removed from V and 3 bases from J, the gap between germline ends came to 14 bases. Here the CDR3 reads CASSLEGGSYEQYF. The CDR3 coding sequence is TGTGCCAGCAGTCTTGAAGGGGGTAGCTACGAGCAGTACTTC.